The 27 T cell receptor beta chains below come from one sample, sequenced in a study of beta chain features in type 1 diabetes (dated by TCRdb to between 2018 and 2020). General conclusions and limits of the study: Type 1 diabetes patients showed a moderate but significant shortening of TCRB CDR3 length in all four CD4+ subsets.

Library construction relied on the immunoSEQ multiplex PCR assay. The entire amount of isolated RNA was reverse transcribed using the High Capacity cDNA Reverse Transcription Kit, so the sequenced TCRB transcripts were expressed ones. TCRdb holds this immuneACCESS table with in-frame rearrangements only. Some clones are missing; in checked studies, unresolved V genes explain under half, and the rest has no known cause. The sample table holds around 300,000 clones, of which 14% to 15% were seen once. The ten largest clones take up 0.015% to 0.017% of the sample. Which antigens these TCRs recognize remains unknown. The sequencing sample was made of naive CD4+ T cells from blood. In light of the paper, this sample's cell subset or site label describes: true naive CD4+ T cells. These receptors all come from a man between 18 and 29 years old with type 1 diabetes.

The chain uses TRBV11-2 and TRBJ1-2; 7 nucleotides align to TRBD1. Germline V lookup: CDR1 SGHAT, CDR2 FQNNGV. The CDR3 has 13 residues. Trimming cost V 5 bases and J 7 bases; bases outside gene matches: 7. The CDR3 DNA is TGTGCCAGCAGCACAGACAGGGAGATTGGCTACACCTTC. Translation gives CASSTDREIGYTF.

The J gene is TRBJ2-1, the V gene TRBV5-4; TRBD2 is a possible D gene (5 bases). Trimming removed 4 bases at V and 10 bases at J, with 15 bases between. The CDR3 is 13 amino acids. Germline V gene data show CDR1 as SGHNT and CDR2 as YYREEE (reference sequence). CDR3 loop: CASSGRTVAEQFF. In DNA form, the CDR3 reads TGTGCCAGCAGCGGGCGGACCGTAGCGGAGCAGTTCTTC.

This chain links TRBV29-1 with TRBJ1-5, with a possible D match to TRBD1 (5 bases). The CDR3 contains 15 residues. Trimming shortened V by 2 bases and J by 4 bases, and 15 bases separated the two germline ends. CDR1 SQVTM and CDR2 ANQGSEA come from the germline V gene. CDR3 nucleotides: TGCAGCGTTGAACAGGGAGGGGAACGTAATCAGCCCCAGCATTTT. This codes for CSVEQGGERNQPQHF. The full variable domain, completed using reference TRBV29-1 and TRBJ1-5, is SAVISQKPSRDICQRGTSLTIQCQVDSQVTMMFWYRQQPGQSLTLIATANQGSEATYESGFVIDKFPISRPNLTFSTLTVSNMSPEDSSIYLCSVEQGGERNQPQHFGDGTRLSIL.

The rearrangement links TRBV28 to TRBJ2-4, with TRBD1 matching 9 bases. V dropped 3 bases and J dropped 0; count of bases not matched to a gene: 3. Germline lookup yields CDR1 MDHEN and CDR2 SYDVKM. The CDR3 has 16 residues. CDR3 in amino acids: CASSFLDRGAKNIQYF. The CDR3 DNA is TGTGCCAGCAGTTTCTTGGACAGGGGAGCCAAAAACATTCAGTACTTC.

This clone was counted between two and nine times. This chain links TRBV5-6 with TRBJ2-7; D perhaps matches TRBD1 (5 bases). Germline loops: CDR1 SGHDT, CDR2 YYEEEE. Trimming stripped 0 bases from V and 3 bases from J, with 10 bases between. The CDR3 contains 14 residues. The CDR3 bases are TGTGCCAGCAGCTTGGCGGCAGGGATCTACGAGCAGTACTTC. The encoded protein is CASSLAAGIYEQYF. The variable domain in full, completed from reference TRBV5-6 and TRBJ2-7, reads DAGVTQSPTHLIKTRGQQVTLRCSPKSGHDTVSWYQQALGQGPQFIFQYYEEEERQRGNFPDRFSGHQFPNYSSELNVNALLLGDSALYLCASSLAAGIYEQYFGPGTRLTVT.

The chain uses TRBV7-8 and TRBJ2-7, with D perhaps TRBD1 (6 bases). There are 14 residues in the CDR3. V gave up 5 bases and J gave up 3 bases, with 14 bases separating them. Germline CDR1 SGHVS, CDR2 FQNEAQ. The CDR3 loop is CASSQTGSGYEQYF. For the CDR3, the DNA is TGTGCCAGCAGCCAAACAGGGTCTGGCTACGAGCAGTACTTC.

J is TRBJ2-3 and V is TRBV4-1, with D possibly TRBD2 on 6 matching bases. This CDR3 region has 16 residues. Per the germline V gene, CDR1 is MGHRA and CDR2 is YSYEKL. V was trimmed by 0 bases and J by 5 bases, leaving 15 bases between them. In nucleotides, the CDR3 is TGCGCCAGCAGCCAAGATGGAGGGTTGGGCAAAGATACGCAGTATTTT. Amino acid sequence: CASSQDGGLGKDTQYF.

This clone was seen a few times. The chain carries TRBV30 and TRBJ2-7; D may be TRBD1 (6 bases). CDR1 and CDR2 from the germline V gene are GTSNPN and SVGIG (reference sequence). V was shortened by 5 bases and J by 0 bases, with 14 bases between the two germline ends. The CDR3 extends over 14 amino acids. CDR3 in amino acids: CAWQLGDNSYEQYF. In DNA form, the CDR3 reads TGTGCCTGGCAATTGGGGGACAACTCCTACGAGCAGTACTTC.

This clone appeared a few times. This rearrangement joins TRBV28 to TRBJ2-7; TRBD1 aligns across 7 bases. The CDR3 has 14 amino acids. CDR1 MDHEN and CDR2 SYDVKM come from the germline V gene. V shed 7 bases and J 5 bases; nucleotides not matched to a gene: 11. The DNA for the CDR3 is TGTGCCAGCACCCCCCCTGACAGGGTTAACGAGCAGTACTTC. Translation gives CASTPPDRVNEQYF.

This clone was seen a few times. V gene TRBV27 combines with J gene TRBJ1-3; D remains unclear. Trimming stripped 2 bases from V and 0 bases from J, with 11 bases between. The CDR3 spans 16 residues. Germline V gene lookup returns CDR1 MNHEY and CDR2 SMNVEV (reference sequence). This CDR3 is CASSLAFGSSGNTIYF. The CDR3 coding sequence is TGTGCCAGCAGTTTAGCATTCGGTAGCTCTGGAAACACCATATATTTT.

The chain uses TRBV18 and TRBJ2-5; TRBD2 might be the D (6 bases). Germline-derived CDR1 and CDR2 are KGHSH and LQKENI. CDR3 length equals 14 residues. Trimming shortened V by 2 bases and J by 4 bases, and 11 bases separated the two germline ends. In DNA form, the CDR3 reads TGTGCCAGCTCACCAGCGGGGCGGGGAGAGACCCAGTACTTC. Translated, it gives CASSPAGRGETQYF.

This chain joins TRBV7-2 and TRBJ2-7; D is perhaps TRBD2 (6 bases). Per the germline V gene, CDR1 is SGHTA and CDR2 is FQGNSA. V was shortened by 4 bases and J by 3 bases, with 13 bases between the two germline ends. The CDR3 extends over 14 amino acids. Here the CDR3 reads CASSYTTGLYEQYF. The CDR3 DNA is TGTGCCAGCAGCTATACGACGGGACTCTACGAGCAGTACTTC.

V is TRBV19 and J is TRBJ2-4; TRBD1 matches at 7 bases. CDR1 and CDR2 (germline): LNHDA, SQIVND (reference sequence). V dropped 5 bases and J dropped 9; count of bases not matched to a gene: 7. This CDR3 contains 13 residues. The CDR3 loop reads CASSEGALGIQYF. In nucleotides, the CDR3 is TGTGCCAGTAGTGAGGGGGCACTTGGCATTCAGTACTTC.

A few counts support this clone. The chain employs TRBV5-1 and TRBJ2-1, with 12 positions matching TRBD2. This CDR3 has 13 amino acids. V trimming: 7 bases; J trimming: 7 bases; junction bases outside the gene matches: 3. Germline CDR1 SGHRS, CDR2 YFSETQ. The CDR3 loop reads CASQGTSGNEQFF. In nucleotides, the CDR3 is TGCGCCAGCCAAGGGACTAGCGGGAATGAGCAGTTCTTC.

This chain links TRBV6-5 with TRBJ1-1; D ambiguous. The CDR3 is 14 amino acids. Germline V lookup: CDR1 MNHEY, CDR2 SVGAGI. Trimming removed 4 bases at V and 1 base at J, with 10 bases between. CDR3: CASSFPDKNTEAFF. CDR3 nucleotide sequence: TGTGCCAGCAGTTTCCCCGACAAGAACACTGAAGCTTTCTTT.

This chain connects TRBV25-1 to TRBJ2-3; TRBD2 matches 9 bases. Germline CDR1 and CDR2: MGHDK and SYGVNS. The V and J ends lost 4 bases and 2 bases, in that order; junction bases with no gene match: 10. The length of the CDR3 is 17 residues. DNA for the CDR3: TGTGCCAGCAGTGGTGTTAGCGGGGGCCCTATCACAGATACGCAGTATTTT. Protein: CASSGVSGGPITDTQYF.

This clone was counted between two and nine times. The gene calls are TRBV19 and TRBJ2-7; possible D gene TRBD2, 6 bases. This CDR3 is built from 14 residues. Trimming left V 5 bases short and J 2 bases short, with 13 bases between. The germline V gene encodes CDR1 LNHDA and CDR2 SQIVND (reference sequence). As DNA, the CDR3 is TGTGCCAGTAGTCTTCATAGCGGACCCTACGAGCAGTACTTC. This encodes CASSLHSGPYEQYF.

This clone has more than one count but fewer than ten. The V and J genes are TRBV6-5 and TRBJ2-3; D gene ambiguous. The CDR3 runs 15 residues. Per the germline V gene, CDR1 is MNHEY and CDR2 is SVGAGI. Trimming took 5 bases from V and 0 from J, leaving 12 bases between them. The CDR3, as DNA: TGTGCCAGCAGTCTATCCGGTACTAGCACAGATACGCAGTATTTT. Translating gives CASSLSGTSTDTQYF.

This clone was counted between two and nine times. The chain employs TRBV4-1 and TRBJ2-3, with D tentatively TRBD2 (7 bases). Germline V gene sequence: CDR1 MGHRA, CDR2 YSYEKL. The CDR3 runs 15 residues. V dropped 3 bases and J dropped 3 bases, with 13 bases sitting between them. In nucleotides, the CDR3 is TGCGCCAGCAGCCAGCTGGGGAGGGGGACAGATACGCAGTATTTT. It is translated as CASSQLGRGTDTQYF.

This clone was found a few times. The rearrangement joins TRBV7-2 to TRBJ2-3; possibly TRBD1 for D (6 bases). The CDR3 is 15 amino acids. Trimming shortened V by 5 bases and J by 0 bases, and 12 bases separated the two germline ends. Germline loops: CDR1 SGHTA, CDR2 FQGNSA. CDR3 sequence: CASSRRTASTDTQYF. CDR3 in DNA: TGTGCCAGCAGCCGAAGGACAGCTAGCACAGATACGCAGTATTTT.

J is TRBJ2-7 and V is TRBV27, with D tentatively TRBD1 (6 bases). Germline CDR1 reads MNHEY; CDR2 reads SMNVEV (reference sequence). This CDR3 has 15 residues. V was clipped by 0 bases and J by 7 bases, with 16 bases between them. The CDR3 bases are TGTGCCAGCAGTTTATCCGGGACACTCCTGGGGGAGCAGTACTTC. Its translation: CASSLSGTLLGEQYF.

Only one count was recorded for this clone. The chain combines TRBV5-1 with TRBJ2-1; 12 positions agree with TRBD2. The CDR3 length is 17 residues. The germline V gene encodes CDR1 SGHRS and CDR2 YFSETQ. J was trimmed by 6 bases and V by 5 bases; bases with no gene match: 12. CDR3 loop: CASRTGTSGLLINEQFF. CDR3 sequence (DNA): TGCGCCAGCAGAACCGGGACTAGCGGGTTGCTCATCAATGAGCAGTTCTTC.

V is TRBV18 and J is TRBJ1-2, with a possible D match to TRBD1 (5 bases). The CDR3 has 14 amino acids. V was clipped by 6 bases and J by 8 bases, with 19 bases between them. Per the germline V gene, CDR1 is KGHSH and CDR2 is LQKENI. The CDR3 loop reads CASSPGTARLGYTF. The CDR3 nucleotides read TGTGCCAGCTCCCCCGGGACTGCGCGCCTGGGCTACACCTTC.

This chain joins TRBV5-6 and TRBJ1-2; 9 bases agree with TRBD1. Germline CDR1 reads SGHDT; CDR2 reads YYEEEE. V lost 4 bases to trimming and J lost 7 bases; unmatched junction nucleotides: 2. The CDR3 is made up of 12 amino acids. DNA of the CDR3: TGTGCCAGCAGCCTGGGACAGGGTGGCTACACCTTC. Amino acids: CASSLGQGGYTF.

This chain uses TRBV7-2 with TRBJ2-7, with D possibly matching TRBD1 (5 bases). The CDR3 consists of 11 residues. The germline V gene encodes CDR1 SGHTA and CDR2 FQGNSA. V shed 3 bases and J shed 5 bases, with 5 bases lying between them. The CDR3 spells CASSLTDEQYF. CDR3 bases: TGTGCCAGCAGCTTGACAGACGAGCAGTACTTC.

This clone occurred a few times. The CDR3 nucleotides read TGTGCCAGCAGCTTAGTGGACGGGAGATCCGACAATGAGCAGTTCTTC. It codes for CASSLVDGRSDNEQFF. V is TRBV11-2 and J is TRBJ2-1, with D possibly TRBD2 on 6 matching bases. The CDR3 contains 16 residues. Germline CDR1 SGHAT, CDR2 FQNNGV. Trimming took 1 base from V and 5 from J, leaving 15 bases between them.

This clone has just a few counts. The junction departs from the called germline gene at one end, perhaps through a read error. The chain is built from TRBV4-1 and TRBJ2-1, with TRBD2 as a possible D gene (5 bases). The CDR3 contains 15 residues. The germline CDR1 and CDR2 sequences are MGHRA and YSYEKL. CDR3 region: CASSQDLASRNEQFF. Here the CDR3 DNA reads TGTGCCAGCAGCCAAGATCTGGCTAGCCGTAATGAGCAGTTCTTC.